This T cell receptor beta chain was documented in a study of T cell responses to AZD1222 COVID-19 vaccine. Germline V CDR1 and CDR2: SQVTM, ANQGSEA. The CDR3 consists of 15 residues. With 1 base clipped from V and 5 bases from J, the junction kept 8 bases outside the gene matches. Only in-frame clones appear in the TCRdb table, and some are missing; sequencing was by immunoSEQ multiplex PCR. The sample consists of roughly 170,000 clones, about 92% of them appearing once. The rearrangement uses TRBV29-1 and TRBJ2-5; TRBD2 agrees at 9 bases. Sample: peripheral blood, taken on day 0 of AZD1222 vaccination. This sequence originates from an adult in good health. CDR3 amino acids: CSVEVGGGAGETQYF. For the CDR3, the DNA is TGCAGCGTTGAAGTAGGCGGGGGGGCCGGTGAGACCCAGTACTTC.